A selection of T cell receptor beta chains follows, all from one sample in a study of cytomegalovirus exposure and HLA in healthy donors. Some clones are missing from TCRdb's copy, which holds only in-frame ones; the method was immunoSEQ multiplex PCR. Of some 270,000 clones in the sample, under 90% were seen once. Sample: PBMCs. These receptors were obtained from a girl aged 2 to 10 in good health and CMV-seronegative. Each CDR3 is given with its conserved first and last residue. The order of the fields is D gene, clone size, V gene, J gene, CDR3 protein, CDR3 DNA. The D gene is left open where the match is weak. Only part of the rows carry a size: once, few, many, or a class if the clone is expanded.

>.|.|TRBV21-1|TRBJ1-3
CASSRKWGQVGVGNTIYF
.
>TRBD1|.|TRBV7-9|TRBJ2-7
CASSLASIDRAPYEQYF
TGTGCCAGCAGCTTAGCCAGCATTGACAGGGCACCCTACGAGCAGTACTTC
>TRBD1|once|TRBV29-1|TRBJ1-1
CSVDRGGTEAFF
TGCAGCGTGGACAGGGGCGGCACTGAAGCTTTCTTT
>.|.|TRBV6-5|TRBJ2-7
CASRREGEYSYEQYF
TGTGCCAGCAGAAGGGAAGGGGAATATTCCTACGAGCAGTACTTC
>.|.|TRBV28|TRBJ2-5
CASSLPLGGETQYF
TGTGCCAGCAGTTTACCGTTGGGCGGGGAGACCCAGTACTTC
>.|.|TRBV5-1|TRBJ2-1
CASSLVRAYNEQFF
TGCGCCAGCAGCTTGGTTCGGGCCTACAATGAGCAGTTCTTC
>TRBD2|.|TRBV10-3|TRBJ2-3
CAIFTSGGRIDTQYF
TGTGCCATCTTCACTAGCGGGGGGCGTATAGATACGCAGTATTTT
>TRBD1|.|TRBV14|TRBJ2-7
CASSQDSDRGVYERYF
TGTGCCAGCAGCCAAGATTCCGACAGGGGTGTCTACGAGCGGTACTTC
>.|.|TRBV6-5|TRBJ2-1
CASSYYALSSYNEQFF
TGTGCCAGCAGTTACTACGCGCTGAGCTCCTACAATGAGCAGTTCTTC
>TRBD1|.|TRBV30|TRBJ1-3
CACGTGGGNTIYF
TGTGCCTGTGGGACAGGTGGAGGAAACACCATATATTTT
>TRBD1|.|TRBV18|TRBJ1-5
CASSPGTDSNQPQHF
TGTGCCAGCTCACCCGGGACAGATAGCAATCAGCCCCAGCATTTT
>TRBD1|.|TRBV5-4|TRBJ1-2
CASSIGQAFDGYTF
TGTGCCAGCAGCATAGGACAGGCTTTTGATGGCTACACCTTC
>.|.|TRBV6-5|TRBJ2-7
CASSYGRYEQYF
TGTGCCAGCAGTTACGGTAGATACGAGCAGTACTTC
>.|.|TRBV2|TRBJ2-2
CASLVVDTGELFF
TGTGCCAGTCTAGTGGTGGACACCGGGGAGCTGTTTTTT
>TRBD1|.|TRBV7-9|TRBJ2-2
CSSSLLSGGPNTGELFF
TGTTCCAGCAGCTTATTATCAGGGGGTCCCAACACCGGGGAGCTGTTTTTT